This T cell receptor beta chain was obtained from a study of blood T cells in healthy people across ages. Study results and limitations: Diversity of TCR beta per million T cells declined in a roughly linear way with age.

The authors ran a second PCR of roughly 6 to 11 cycles using a sample-barcoded 5' primer and a J-beta primer mix. All cDNA molecules were each tagged by a template-switch adaptor with 12 random nucleotides. TCRdb processed the 5' RACE reads anew with MiXCR; each CDR3 protein has one entry. The sample consists of about 700,000 distinct CDR3 sequences, 32% of them appearing once. This clonotype was seen at least ten times. Its antigen remains unidentified. With a much larger clone just one base away, this may be a read error. This CDR3 has 17 amino acids. V gave up 0 bases and J gave up 8 bases; unmatched junction bases: 12. Germline CDR1 reads SGHRS; CDR2 reads YFSETQ.

The source is a woman older than 75 in good health. The chain joins TRBV5-1 to TRBJ2-1, with 9 bases matching TRBD2. The sample consisted of blood. The DNA for the CDR3 is TGCGCCAGCAGCTTGGGGGGGTCAGCGGGGGGCCGGGATGAGCAGTTCTTC. Encoded protein: CASSLGGSAGGRDEQFF.